This T cell receptor beta chain was captured in a study of shared clonotypes between healthy human individuals. About the study: Donors, aged 18 to 49, were a couple of women and a few men.

CD45RO-negative, CCR7-selected cells formed the naive CD8 fraction, which excluded terminally differentiated effector memory CD45RA+ cells. A word on this clone: No antigen is known for it.

Whole-study results and caveats: Around 5% of naive CD4 clonotypes were shared across four donors. Naive subsets tended to show greater estimated richness than memory subsets.

Sorted-subset replicate PCRs used around 220 ng DNA, approximately 33,000 T cell genomes. Data came from immunoSEQ multiplex PCR; TCRdb stores just in-frame clones and leaves some out. Here the sample spans around 2,000,000 clones, about 95% being singletons. V gave up 2 bases and J gave up 3 bases; unmatched junction bases: 4. Germline-derived CDR1 and CDR2 are SEHNR and FQNEAQ (reference sequence). The CDR3 covers 16 residues. The rearrangement uses TRBV7-9 and TRBJ1-5, with 10 bases identical to TRBD1. The sample was naive CD8+ T cells sorted from blood. This clonotype originated in a man aged 18 to 29 in good health. CDR3 DNA sequence: TGTGCCAGCAGCTTATCCGGGACAGGGGTCAATCAGCCCCAGCATTTT. Its protein product is CASSLSGTGVNQPQHF.